This T cell receptor (beta chain) was recorded in a study of technical replicates of blood from several donors. Only in-frame clones appear in the TCRdb table, and some are missing; sequencing was by immunoSEQ multiplex PCR. The table records roughly 50,000 clones, just over 90% of them present only once. The CDR3 has 12 amino acids. The V end lost 7 bases, the J end lost 0 bases, and 7 bases lay between the germline ends. The germline V gene encodes CDR1 MNHEY and CDR2 SVGAGI. The sample taken for sequencing was PBMCs. The sequence was obtained from a human donor in good health. Some clones in this sample may be carry-over from other donors' samples. This chain joins TRBV6-5 and TRBJ2-7; D is undetermined. CDR3 region: CASTGYSYEQYF. In nucleotides, the CDR3 is TGTGCCAGCACAGGCTACTCCTACGAGCAGTACTTC.